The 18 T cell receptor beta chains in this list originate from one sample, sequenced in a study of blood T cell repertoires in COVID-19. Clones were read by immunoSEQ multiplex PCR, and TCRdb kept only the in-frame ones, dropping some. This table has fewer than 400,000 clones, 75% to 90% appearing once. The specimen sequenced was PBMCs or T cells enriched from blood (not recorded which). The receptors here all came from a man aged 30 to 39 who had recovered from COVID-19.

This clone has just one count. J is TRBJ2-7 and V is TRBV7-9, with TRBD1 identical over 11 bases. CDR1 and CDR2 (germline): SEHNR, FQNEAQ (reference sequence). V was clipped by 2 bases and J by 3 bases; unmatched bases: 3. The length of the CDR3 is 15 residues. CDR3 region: CASSLSGTGGYEQYF. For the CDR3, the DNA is TGTGCCAGCAGCTTAAGCGGGACAGGGGGCTACGAGCAGTACTTC.

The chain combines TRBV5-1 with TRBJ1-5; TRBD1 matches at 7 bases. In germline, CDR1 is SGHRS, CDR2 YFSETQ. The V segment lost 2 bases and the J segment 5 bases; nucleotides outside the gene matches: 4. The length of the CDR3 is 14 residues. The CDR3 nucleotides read TGCGCCAGCAGCTTCCGACAGGGAGATCAGCCCCAGCATTTT. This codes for CASSFRQGDQPQHF.

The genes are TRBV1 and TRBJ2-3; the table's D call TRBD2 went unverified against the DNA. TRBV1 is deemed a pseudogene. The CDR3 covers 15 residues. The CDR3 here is CTSRGTTNTDLTQYF. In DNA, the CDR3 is TGCACCAGCAGGGGGACTACAAACACAGATTTGACGCAGTATTTT.

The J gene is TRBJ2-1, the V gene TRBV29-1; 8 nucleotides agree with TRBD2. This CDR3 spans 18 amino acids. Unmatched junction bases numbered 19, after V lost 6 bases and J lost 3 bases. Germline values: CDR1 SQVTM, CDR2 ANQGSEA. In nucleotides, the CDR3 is TGCAGCGTCTTGAGTATCGGGGGGGCCTCTTGGGTCTACAATGAGCAGTTCTTC. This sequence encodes CSVLSIGGASWVYNEQFF.

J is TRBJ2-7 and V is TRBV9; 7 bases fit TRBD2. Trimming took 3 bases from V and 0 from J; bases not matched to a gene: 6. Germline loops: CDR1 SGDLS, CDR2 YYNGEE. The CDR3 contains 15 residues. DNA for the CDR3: TGTGCCAGCAGCGAGCAAGCGGGAAGCTCCTACGAGCAGTACTTC. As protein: CASSEQAGSSYEQYF.

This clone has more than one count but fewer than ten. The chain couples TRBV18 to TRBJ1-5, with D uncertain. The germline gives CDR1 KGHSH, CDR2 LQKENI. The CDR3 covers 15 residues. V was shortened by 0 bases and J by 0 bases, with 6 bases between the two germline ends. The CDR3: CASSPPSDSNQPQHF. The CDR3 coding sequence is TGTGCCAGCTCACCACCGTCAGATAGCAATCAGCCCCAGCATTTT.

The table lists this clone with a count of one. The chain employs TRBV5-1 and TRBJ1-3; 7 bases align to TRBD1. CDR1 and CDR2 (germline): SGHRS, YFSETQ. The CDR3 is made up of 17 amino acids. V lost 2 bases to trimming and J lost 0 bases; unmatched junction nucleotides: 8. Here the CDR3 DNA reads TGCGCCAGCAGCTTTGAGCCGGGACAGAGCTCTGGAAACACCATATATTTT. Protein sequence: CASSFEPGQSSGNTIYF.

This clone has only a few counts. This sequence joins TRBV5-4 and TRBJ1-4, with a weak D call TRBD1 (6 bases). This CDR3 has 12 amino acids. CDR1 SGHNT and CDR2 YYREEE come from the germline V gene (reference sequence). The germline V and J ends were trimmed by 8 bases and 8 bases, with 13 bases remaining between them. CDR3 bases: TGTGCCAGTAGGCCAGGGGAGGAAAAACTGTTTTTT. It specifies CASRPGEEKLFF.

CDR3 sequence: CSVEDLSSGDNEQFF. CDR3 nucleotides: TGCAGCGTTGAAGATCTGTCTAGCGGGGACAATGAGCAGTTCTTC. This chain joins TRBV29-1 and TRBJ2-1; 9 positions match TRBD2. Germline CDR1 and CDR2: SQVTM and ANQGSEA. V shed 0 bases and J 5 bases; nucleotides not matched to a gene: 5. CDR3 length: 15 amino acids.

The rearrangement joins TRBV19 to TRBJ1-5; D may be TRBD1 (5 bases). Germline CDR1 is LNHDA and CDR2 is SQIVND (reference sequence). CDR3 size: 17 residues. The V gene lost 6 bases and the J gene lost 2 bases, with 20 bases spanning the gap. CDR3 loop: CASRSHTREQGNQPQHF. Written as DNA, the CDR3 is TGTGCCAGTAGATCCCACACCCGTGAACAGGGCAATCAGCCCCAGCATTTT.

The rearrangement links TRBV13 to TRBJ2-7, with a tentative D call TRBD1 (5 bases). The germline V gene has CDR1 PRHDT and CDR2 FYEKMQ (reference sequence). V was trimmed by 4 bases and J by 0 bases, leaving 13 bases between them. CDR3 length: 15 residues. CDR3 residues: CASSSWGLSSYEQYF. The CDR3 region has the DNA TGTGCCAGCAGCTCCTGGGGCCTGAGCTCCTACGAGCAGTACTTC.

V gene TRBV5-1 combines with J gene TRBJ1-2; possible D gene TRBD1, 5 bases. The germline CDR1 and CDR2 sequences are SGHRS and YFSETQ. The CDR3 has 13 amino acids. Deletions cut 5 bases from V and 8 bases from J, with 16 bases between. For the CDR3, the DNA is TGCGCCAGCAGGGCATTATCGGGGGACGGCTACACCTTC. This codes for CASRALSGDGYTF.

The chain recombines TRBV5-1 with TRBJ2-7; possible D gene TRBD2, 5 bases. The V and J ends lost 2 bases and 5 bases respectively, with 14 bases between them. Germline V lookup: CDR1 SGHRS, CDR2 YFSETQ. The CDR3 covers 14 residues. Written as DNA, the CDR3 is TGCGCCAGCAGCTTAGGCGAGGGTTACCACGAGCAGTACTTC. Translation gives CASSLGEGYHEQYF.

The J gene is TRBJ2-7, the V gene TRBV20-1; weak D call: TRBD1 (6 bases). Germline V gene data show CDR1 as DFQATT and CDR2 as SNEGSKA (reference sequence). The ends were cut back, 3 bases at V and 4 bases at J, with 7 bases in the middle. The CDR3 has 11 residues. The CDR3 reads CSASRGYEQYF. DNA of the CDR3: TGCAGTGCTAGCAGGGGATACGAGCAGTACTTC.

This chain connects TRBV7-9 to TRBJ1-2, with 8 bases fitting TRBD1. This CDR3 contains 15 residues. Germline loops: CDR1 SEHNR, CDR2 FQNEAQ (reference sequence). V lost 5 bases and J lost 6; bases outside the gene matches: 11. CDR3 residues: CASSPIGQGANGYTF. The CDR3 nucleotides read TGTGCCAGCAGCCCTATCGGCCAGGGGGCTAATGGCTACACCTTC.

The CDR3 DNA sequence: TGCAGCGTGACCCCTTTTCGGGGATTGAGCACAGATACGCAGTATTTT. Translating it yields CSVTPFRGLSTDTQYF. The chain has TRBV29-1 and TRBJ2-3; D may be TRBD2 (5 bases). Germline V gives CDR1 SQVTM, CDR2 ANQGSEA. Trimming took off 6 bases at V and 0 bases at J, with 19 bases between the two ends. The CDR3 covers 16 residues.

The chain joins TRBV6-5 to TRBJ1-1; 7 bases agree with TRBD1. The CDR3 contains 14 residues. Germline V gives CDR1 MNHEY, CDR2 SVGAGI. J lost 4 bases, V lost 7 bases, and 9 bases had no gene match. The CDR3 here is CASKAGQVGTEAFF. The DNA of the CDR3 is TGTGCCAGCAAAGCCGGACAGGTGGGCACTGAAGCTTTCTTT.

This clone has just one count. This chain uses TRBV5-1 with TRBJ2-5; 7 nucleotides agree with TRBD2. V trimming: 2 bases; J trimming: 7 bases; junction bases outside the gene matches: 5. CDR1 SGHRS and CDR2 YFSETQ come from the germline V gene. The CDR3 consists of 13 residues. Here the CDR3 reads CASSFDGEGTQYF. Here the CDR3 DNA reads TGCGCCAGCAGCTTTGACGGGGAGGGGACCCAGTACTTC.